The 27 T cell receptor beta chains below were found in one sample sequenced in a study of control samples from healthy donors and cancer patients. The method was immunoSEQ multiplex PCR; TCRdb's version includes in-frame clones alone and lacks a portion of them. Of 130,000 or so clones in the sample, around 87% were seen once. The sequenced sample was blood. The receptors shown here come from a man in his fifties or sixties in good health.

The V gene is TRBV28, the J gene TRBJ1-5; D perhaps matches TRBD1 (6 bases). V gave up 1 base and J gave up 4 bases, with 17 bases separating them. Per the germline V gene, CDR1 is MDHEN and CDR2 is SYDVKM. The CDR3 loop spans 17 amino acids. The CDR3: CASSLSGGQGTNQPQHF. As DNA, the CDR3 is TGTGCCAGCAGTTTATCTGGCGGGCAGGGGACAAATCAGCCCCAGCATTTT.

The chain couples TRBV2 to TRBJ1-5; 11 bases line up with TRBD1. In germline, CDR1 is SNHLY, CDR2 FYNNEI. The CDR3 has 15 amino acids. The V segment lost 8 bases and the J segment 6 bases; nucleotides outside the gene matches: 9. CDR3 in amino acids: CASQRDRGEAQPQHF. The CDR3 region has the DNA TGTGCCAGCCAACGGGACAGGGGGGAGGCTCAGCCCCAGCATTTT.

The chain employs TRBV19 and TRBJ1-5, with 9 positions matching TRBD1. V gave up 6 bases and J gave up 1 base; unmatched junction bases: 4. The CDR3 covers 15 residues. Germline V gene sequence: CDR1 LNHDA, CDR2 SQIVND (reference sequence). In DNA form, the CDR3 reads TGTGCCAGTAGGACAGGGGGAGTGAGCAATCAGCCCCAGCATTTT. Amino acids: CASRTGGVSNQPQHF.

V and J are TRBV6-5 and TRBJ2-3; D gene unclear. V dropped 0 bases and J dropped 2 bases, with 9 bases sitting between them. The CDR3 is 15 residues long. Germline CDR1 MNHEY, CDR2 SVGAGI. CDR3 residues: CASSYSRRSTDTQYF. The CDR3 bases are TGTGCCAGCAGTTACTCCAGGCGGTCCACAGATACGCAGTATTTT.

The chain links TRBV5-1 to TRBJ1-1, with D maybe TRBD1 (6 bases). Germline V lookup: CDR1 SGHRS, CDR2 YFSETQ. Deletions cut 0 bases from V and 1 base from J, with 10 bases between. The CDR3 runs 15 residues. This CDR3 reads CASSLVPGANTEAFF. DNA of the CDR3: TGCGCCAGCAGCTTGGTTCCGGGGGCGAACACTGAAGCTTTCTTT.

The V gene is TRBV12-3 or TRBV12-4, the J gene TRBJ2-7, with TRBD1 as a possible D gene (5 bases). The V end lost 5 bases, the J end lost 3 bases, and 8 bases lay between the germline ends. The CDR3 runs to 12 residues. This chain's CDR3 is CASSKDNYEQYF. CDR3 DNA: TGTGCCAGCAGTAAGGACAACTACGAGCAGTACTTC.

The chain carries TRBV3-1 (or the pseudogene TRBV3-2) and TRBJ2-5; 9 bases line up with TRBD1. The J segment lost 4 bases and the V segment lost 4 bases, leaving 7 bases of the junction unmatched. The V gene's germline CDR1 is LGHDT and CDR2 YNNKEL (reference sequence). This CDR3 region has 15 residues. CDR3 residues: CASSLPQGARETQYF. CDR3 nucleotides: TGTGCCAGCAGCCTTCCACAGGGGGCTAGAGAGACCCAGTACTTC.

The chain employs TRBV7-2 and TRBJ1-1, with D unresolved. Germline CDR1 SGHTA, CDR2 FQGNSA. The CDR3 totals 13 residues. The V end lost 5 bases, the J end lost 5 bases, and 12 bases lay between the germline ends. Written as DNA, the CDR3 is TGTGCCAGCAGCCCAGAGAGCTATACTGAAGCTTTCTTT. Translation: CASSPESYTEAFF. Filled out from reference TRBV7-2 and TRBJ1-1, the complete variable domain reads GAGVSQSPSNKVTEKGKDVELRCDPISGHTALYWYRQSLGQGLEFLIYFQGNSAPDKSGLPSDRFSAERTGGSVSTLTIQRTQQEDSAVYLCASSPESYTEAFFGQGTRLTVV.

The chain links TRBV9 to TRBJ2-3, with TRBD1 as a possible D gene (8 bases). CDR3 length: 16 residues. Germline assignment: CDR1 SGDLS and CDR2 YYNGEE. V was cut by 3 bases and J by 4 bases, with 18 bases left in between. The CDR3 spells CASSAFTGGAADTQYF. CDR3 in DNA: TGTGCCAGCAGCGCGTTCACAGGGGGGGCAGCAGATACGCAGTATTTT.

The chain couples TRBV6-2 or TRBV6-3 to TRBJ2-3; weak D call: TRBD2 (6 bases). Germline values: CDR1 MNHEY, CDR2 SVGEGT. V was cut by 2 bases and J by 7 bases, with 16 bases left in between. The CDR3 covers 15 residues. CDR3 protein: CASSYGARDFYTQYF. CDR3 DNA: TGTGCCAGCAGTTACGGAGCTCGGGACTTCTATACGCAGTATTTT.

With regard to this clone: Other DNA sequences in the sample encode the same CDR3. This chain joins TRBV10-3 and TRBJ1-3; no clear D. V gave up 0 bases and J gave up 0 bases, with 6 bases separating them. There are 15 residues in the CDR3. Germline assignment: CDR1 ENHRY and CDR2 SYGVKD. This CDR3 reads CAISESAGSGNTIYF. CDR3 coding DNA: TGTGCCATCAGTGAGTCGGCGGGCTCTGGAAACACCATATATTTT.

The chain joins TRBV7-9 to TRBJ1-4, with D tentatively TRBD1 (6 bases). CDR1 and CDR2 from the germline V gene are SEHNR and FQNEAQ (reference sequence). The V end lost 2 bases, the J end lost 2 bases, and 12 bases lay between the germline ends. CDR3 length equals 16 residues. In DNA form, the CDR3 reads TGTGCCAGCAGCTTATGGGGGGGCACGACTAATGAAAAACTGTTTTTT. Translation gives CASSLWGGTTNEKLFF.

The CDR3 reads CASSLDSSGNYGYTF. CDR3 in DNA: TGCGCCAGCAGCTTGGACAGTTCGGGGAACTATGGCTACACCTTC. The rearrangement uses TRBV5-1 and TRBJ1-2, with D unclear. Germline-derived CDR1 and CDR2 are SGHRS and YFSETQ. The length of the CDR3 is 15 residues. V was pared by 0 bases and J by 2 bases, with 11 bases between.

This chain connects TRBV10-3 to TRBJ2-2; 7 bases are a match to TRBD1. There are 15 residues in the CDR3. The ends lost 3 bases at V and 13 bases at J; junction bases unmatched: 14. Germline assignment: CDR1 ENHRY and CDR2 SYGVKD. In DNA form, the CDR3 reads TGTGCCATCAGTGAAAACCTAGGGGGCCAGACCGGGCTGTTTTTT. Protein sequence: CAISENLGGQTGLFF.

The rearrangement links TRBV12-3 or TRBV12-4 to TRBJ1-1, with a possible D match to TRBD1 (5 bases). With 3 bases removed from V and 5 bases from J, the gap between germline ends came to 10 bases. There are 13 residues in the CDR3. This CDR3 reads CASSFSAGTEAFF. Here the CDR3 DNA reads TGTGCCAGCAGTTTCTCGGCAGGGACTGAAGCTTTCTTT.

This sequence joins TRBV7-2 and TRBJ1-1; D is possibly TRBD1 (5 bases). The germline gives CDR1 SGHTA, CDR2 FQGNSA. V lost 3 bases to trimming and J lost 5 bases, with 13 bases between them. This CDR3 spans 14 amino acids. The DNA of the CDR3 is TGTGCCAGCAGCTTTAATAAGGGGATTACTGAAGCTTTCTTT. This encodes CASSFNKGITEAFF.

The gene calls are TRBV10-3 and TRBJ2-4; D may be TRBD1 (6 bases). Germline CDR1 is ENHRY and CDR2 is SYGVKD. Trimming pared 3 bases from V and 3 bases from J, leaving 15 bases between. This CDR3 is built from 16 residues. The CDR3 is CAISDVRGEDKNIQYF. The CDR3 nucleotides read TGTGCCATCAGTGATGTCAGGGGCGAGGACAAAAACATTCAGTACTTC.

This clone is categorized as medium-sized. The gene calls are TRBV12-3 or TRBV12-4 and TRBJ2-7; 7 bases match TRBD1. The CDR3 covers 11 residues. Written as DNA, the CDR3 is TGTGCTACAGGGGAAGGGTACGAGCAGTACTTC. It yields the protein CATGEGYEQYF.

This clone was picked up a small number of times. The chain uses TRBV12-3 or TRBV12-4 and TRBJ1-6; D is uncertain. The CDR3 covers 13 residues. The germline V and J ends were trimmed by 2 bases and 7 bases, with 6 bases remaining between them. The CDR3 loop reads CASSLLANSPLHF. CDR3 coding DNA: TGTGCCAGCAGTTTACTTGCGAATTCACCCCTCCACTTT.

The chain is built from TRBV7-2 and TRBJ1-1; D is undetermined. The CDR3 consists of 14 residues. V was trimmed by 4 bases and J by 1 base, leaving 10 bases between them. Germline V gives CDR1 SGHTA, CDR2 FQGNSA. In DNA, the CDR3 is TGTGCCAGCAGCTCGGGTTGGTCGAACACTGAAGCTTTCTTT. As protein: CASSSGWSNTEAFF.

The genes are TRBV4-1 and TRBJ2-7; D may be TRBD2 (6 bases). Germline values: CDR1 MGHRA, CDR2 YSYEKL. This CDR3 spans 17 amino acids. The V gene lost 0 bases and the J gene lost 3 bases, with 18 bases spanning the gap. In DNA, the CDR3 is TGCGCCAGCAGCCAAGATCGGGGGTTATCTTTGGGCTACGAGCAGTACTTC. Residues: CASSQDRGLSLGYEQYF.

The chain employs TRBV18 and TRBJ1-3; D ambiguous. The CDR3 sequence is 16 residues long. The V end lost 5 bases, the J end lost 4 bases, and 18 bases lay between the germline ends. The germline gives CDR1 KGHSH, CDR2 LQKENI. In DNA, the CDR3 is TGTGCCAGCTCATCTCTTGGGAGGGCGGACGGAAACACCATATATTTT. It codes for CASSSLGRADGNTIYF. The variable domain in full, completed from reference TRBV18 and TRBJ1-3, reads NAGVMQNPRHLVRRRGQEARLRCSPMKGHSHVYWYRQLPEEGLKFMVYLQKENIIDESGMPKERFSAEFPKEGPSILRIQQVVRGDSAAYFCASSSLGRADGNTIYFGEGSWLTVV.

This chain connects TRBV9 to TRBJ2-6; 12 nucleotides align to TRBD1. CDR3 length equals 19 residues. Germline loops: CDR1 SGDLS, CDR2 YYNGEE. V lost 2 bases to trimming and J lost 0 bases; unmatched junction nucleotides: 6. The CDR3 region is CASSVGTGGFGSGANVLTF. In DNA, the CDR3 is TGTGCCAGCAGCGTGGGGACAGGGGGCTTCGGCTCTGGGGCCAACGTCCTGACTTTC.

This chain uses TRBV12-3 or TRBV12-4 with TRBJ2-2, with D tentatively TRBD1 (5 bases). V lost 6 bases to trimming and J lost 3 bases, with 8 bases between them. The CDR3 consists of 13 residues. The CDR3 sequence is CASRVRDTGELFF. The DNA of the CDR3 is TGTGCCAGCAGAGTCAGGGACACCGGGGAGCTGTTTTTT.

V gene TRBV6-5 combines with J gene TRBJ1-2; D is unresolved. The CDR3 is 12 residues long. V was trimmed by 7 bases and J by 8 bases, leaving 14 bases between them. Germline V gives CDR1 MNHEY, CDR2 SVGAGI. The CDR3 loop is CASTPGVRGYTF. The DNA of the CDR3 is TGTGCCAGCACTCCCGGGGTCCGGGGCTACACCTTC.

The V call is TRBV9, the J call TRBJ1-4, with D possibly being TRBD1 (5 bases). The V gene lost 2 bases and the J gene lost 5 bases, with 13 bases spanning the gap. The germline CDR1 and CDR2 sequences are SGDLS and YYNGEE. CDR3 length: 15 residues. CDR3 in amino acids: CASSVMGQSNEKLFF. CDR3 nucleotide sequence: TGTGCCAGCAGCGTTATGGGGCAGAGCAATGAAAAACTGTTTTTT.

The gene calls are TRBV6-5 and TRBJ2-2; the match to TRBD1 covers 8 bases. CDR3 size: 16 residues. J lost 6 bases, V lost 2 bases, and 8 bases had no gene match. Germline lookup yields CDR1 MNHEY and CDR2 SVGAGI. For the CDR3, the DNA is TGTGCCAGCAGTTACACTCCGACAGGGGCGGCCGGGGAGCTGTTTTTT. Translated: CASSYTPTGAAGELFF.